This T cell receptor beta chain was captured in a study of T cell changes during pregnancy in multiple sclerosis. TCRdb keeps only in-frame clones here, not all; method: immunoSEQ multiplex PCR. Of around 96,000 clones listed, roughly 91% are singletons. V dropped 1 base and J dropped 0; count of bases not matched to a gene: 9. Germline V lookup: CDR1 SGHTA, CDR2 FQGNSA. This CDR3 has 18 residues. This sequence joins TRBV7-2 and TRBJ2-3; 8 bases fit TRBD2. This TCR was recovered from a female donor with multiple sclerosis, enrolled in a pregnancy study. The source material was peripheral blood, sampled in the first trimester of pregnancy. The CDR3 loop is CASSLERAGGPSTDTQYF. The DNA of the CDR3 is TGTGCCAGCAGCTTAGAGCGTGCGGGGGGCCCTAGCACAGATACGCAGTATTTT.